This entry concerns a single TCR beta chain. Its antigen is unidentified. This sample was taken from a study of OX40 agonist ivuxolimab in advanced cancers. Study observations and caveats: Dosing at 0.1 to 3.0 mg/kg was accompanied by clonal expansion of CD4+ and CD8+ blood T cells by week 6.

The CDR3 is 16 residues long. Germline V gene data show CDR1 as MNHEY and CDR2 as SMNVEV (reference sequence). The junction had 9 bases not matched to a gene; V was cut back by 4 bases and J by 3 bases. The method was immunoSEQ multiplex PCR; TCRdb's version includes in-frame clones alone and lacks a portion of them. The table lists around 79,000 clones, 91% of them singletons. This clonotype was obtained from an adult with an advanced solid tumor such as melanoma, head and neck, liver or kidney cancer. The specimen comprised CD4+ or CD8+ T cells sorted from blood, sampled in a trial of the OX40 agonist ivuxolimab. The rearrangement uses TRBV27 and TRBJ2-7; 10 bases fit TRBD2. The CDR3 coding sequence is TGTGCCAGCAGTTCTCCTCGGACTAGCGGAGACTACGAGCAGTACTTC. Translated, it gives CASSSPRTSGDYEQYF.